One and the same sample provided the 28 T cell receptor beta chains below, sequenced in a study of CD8+ T cells in alopecia areata. Treatment described: oral pan-JAK inhibitor, 5-10 mg twice daily. Extracted RNA was reverse transcribed, and the resulting cDNA served as sequencing template. TCRdb keeps only in-frame clones here, not all; method: immunoSEQ multiplex PCR. The data show some 180,000 clones, with about 53% seen just once and roughly 10% held by the top ten. Here the sequenced sample was CD8+ T cells sorted from blood, taken at week 24, from a patient treated with tofacitinib. The source of these receptors is a human donor with alopecia areata.

V and J are TRBV5-6 and TRBJ1-6, with D perhaps matching TRBD1 (6 bases). Per germline, CDR1 SGHDT and CDR2 YYEEEE. The CDR3 covers 18 residues. V dropped 0 bases and J dropped 2 bases, with 15 bases sitting between them. The CDR3 nucleotides read TGTGCCAGCAGCTTGGGGACAGCGAAGGTCACCTATAATTCACCCCTCCACTTT. This gives the protein CASSLGTAKVTYNSPLHF. The full variable domain, with the rest looked up from reference TRBV5-6 and TRBJ1-6, is DAGVTQSPTHLIKTRGQQVTLRCSPKSGHDTVSWYQQALGQGPQFIFQYYEEEERQRGNFPDRFSGHQFPNYSSELNVNALLLGDSALYLCASSLGTAKVTYNSPLHFGNGTRLTVT.

The CDR3, as DNA: TGTGCCAGCAGTTCCGACCGCTGGGACAGGAAAGCTGAAAAACTGTTTTTT. Translated, it gives CASSSDRWDRKAEKLFF. The chain recombines TRBV27 with TRBJ1-4; 8 nucleotides line up with TRBD1. Germline V gives CDR1 MNHEY, CDR2 SMNVEV (reference sequence). This CDR3 contains 17 residues. With 4 bases clipped from V and 7 bases from J, the junction kept 14 bases outside the gene matches.

This clone was observed a single time. The V gene is TRBV9, the J gene TRBJ2-2; 8 bases are a match to TRBD2. The germline CDR1 and CDR2 sequences are SGDLS and YYNGEE. Germline trimming cut 2 bases from V and 6 bases from J; bases unmatched to any gene: 6. This CDR3 spans 15 amino acids. The CDR3 DNA follows: TGTGCCAGCAGCGTTTCGGGAGGGAGCCCCGGGGAGCTGTTTTTT. Amino acids: CASSVSGGSPGELFF. The full variable domain, its missing parts supplied by reference TRBV9 and TRBJ2-2, is DSGVTQTPKHLITATGQRVTLRCSPRSGDLSVYWYQQSLDQGLQFLIQYYNGEERAKGNILERFSAQQFPDLHSELNLSSLELGDSALYFCASSVSGGSPGELFFGEGSRLTVL.

The sample holds one count of this clone. The chain employs TRBV27 and TRBJ2-7; D remains unclear. Germline V gene sequence: CDR1 MNHEY, CDR2 SMNVEV (reference sequence). V lost 8 bases to trimming and J lost 4 bases, with 9 bases between them. CDR3 length equals 11 residues. CDR3 loop: CASGPRYEQYF. The CDR3, as DNA: TGTGCCAGCGGACCGCGATACGAGCAGTACTTC.

CDR3 protein: CSTRGSTGELFF. DNA for the CDR3: TGTTCGACCCGAGGGAGCACCGGGGAGCTGTTTTTT. V gene TRBV6-5 combines with J gene TRBJ2-2; maybe TRBD2 (5 bases). Germline CDR1 reads MNHEY; CDR2 reads SVGAGI. The CDR3 runs to 12 residues.

V and J are TRBV7-9 and TRBJ2-3; D may match TRBD1 or TRBD2 (6 bases each). V dropped 4 bases and J dropped 5 bases, with 16 bases sitting between them. Germline V gene sequence: CDR1 SEHNR, CDR2 FQNEAQ (reference sequence). This CDR3 is built from 15 residues. The CDR3 nucleotides are TGTGCCAGCAGCTCCACCGGGGGCTTGGGAGATACGCAGTATTTT. Its protein product is CASSSTGGLGDTQYF.

In this sample, this clone turned up once. This chain connects TRBV27 to TRBJ2-1, with D perhaps TRBD1 (6 bases). V was shortened by 1 base and J by 9 bases, with 10 bases between the two germline ends. This CDR3 comprises 13 residues. CDR1 and CDR2 from the germline V gene are MNHEY and SMNVEV (reference sequence). For the CDR3, the DNA is TGTGCCAGCAGTTTATATGGGGGCGGTGAGCAGTTCTTC. It is translated as CASSLYGGGEQFF.

There are a few counts of this clone. This chain connects TRBV11-3 to TRBJ2-2, with 12 bases aligning to TRBD2. Trimming removed 4 bases from V and 4 bases from J; junction bases left unmatched: 1. This CDR3 is built from 15 residues. Germline CDR1 SGHNT, CDR2 YENEEA. The CDR3 loop reads CASSSLAGGTGELFF. DNA for the CDR3: TGTGCCAGCAGCTCACTAGCGGGGGGCACCGGGGAGCTGTTTTTT.

J is TRBJ2-6 and V is TRBV7-6; the D gene is possibly TRBD2 (6 bases). The germline V gene encodes CDR1 SGHVS and CDR2 FNYEAQ. Trimming cost V 5 bases and J 2 bases, with 10 bases left between them. This CDR3 has 15 amino acids. CDR3 in amino acids: CASSPGRPGANVLTF. The DNA for the CDR3 is TGTGCCAGCAGCCCTGGGAGGCCTGGGGCCAACGTCCTGACTTTC.

The J gene is TRBJ1-2, the V gene TRBV7-9; 8 nucleotides match TRBD1. With V trimmed by 5 bases and J by 6 bases, 11 bases remained unmatched. Germline V CDR1 and CDR2: SEHNR, FQNEAQ (reference sequence). This CDR3 is built from 15 residues. Here the CDR3 reads CASSNMDRDWHGYTF. The CDR3 DNA reads as TGTGCCAGCAGCAATATGGACAGGGATTGGCATGGCTACACCTTC.

The chain carries TRBV6-6 and TRBJ2-5, with TRBD2 as a possible D gene (7 bases). Germline loops: CDR1 MNHNY, CDR2 SVGAGI (reference sequence). This CDR3 has 15 amino acids. Trimming cost V 8 bases and J 2 bases, with 18 bases left between them. The CDR3: CASVIQGGGQETQYF. The CDR3 nucleotides read TGTGCCAGCGTAATACAGGGAGGGGGTCAAGAGACCCAGTACTTC.

Turning to this clone: This sample also contains other DNA sequences that code for the same CDR3. V usage is TRBV30 and J usage is TRBJ2-7; weak D call: TRBD2 (6 bases). The germline V gene has CDR1 GTSNPN and CDR2 SVGIG (reference sequence). The germline V and J ends were trimmed by 3 bases and 2 bases, with 14 bases remaining between them. The CDR3 spans 14 residues. The CDR3 is CAWSPGTGAYEQYF. The CDR3 DNA sequence: TGTGCCTGGAGCCCGGGGACGGGGGCCTACGAGCAGTACTTC.

V usage is TRBV5-6 and J usage is TRBJ1-2; maybe TRBD1 (5 bases). This CDR3 has 13 residues. The germline gives CDR1 SGHDT, CDR2 YYEEEE. The germline V and J ends were trimmed by 4 bases and 4 bases, with 11 bases remaining between them. CDR3 amino acids: CASSQTASYGYTF. As DNA, the CDR3 is TGTGCCAGCAGCCAGACAGCGTCCTATGGCTACACCTTC.

This clone was seen only a few times. CDR3 bases: TGCGCCAGCAGTCAATGTAAGGGTCGTAATCAGCCCCAGCATTTT. Translated, it gives CASSQCKGRNQPQHF. The gene calls are TRBV23-1 and TRBJ1-5, with D uncertain. TRBV23-1 is assigned to the ORF class and has an uncertain function. The V end was cut by 1 base, the J end by 4 bases, with 11 bases between. CDR3 length equals 15 residues.

V is TRBV5-6 and J is TRBJ1-2; no clear D gene. CDR1 and CDR2 (germline): SGHDT, YYEEEE. V was trimmed by 3 bases and J by 4 bases, leaving 7 bases between them. This CDR3 region has 12 residues. CDR3 protein: CASSYSGYGYTF. Written as DNA, the CDR3 is TGTGCCAGCAGCTATTCCGGCTATGGCTACACCTTC.

This clone appeared a few times. The rearrangement joins TRBV11-2 to TRBJ1-1; tentatively, D is TRBD1 (6 bases). The CDR3 is 13 residues long. Trimming took 5 bases from V and 10 from J, leaving 17 bases between them. Germline values: CDR1 SGHAT, CDR2 FQNNGV. CDR3 nucleotides: TGTGCCAGCAGCCCCGGGGGGGCTATGGTAGCTTTCTTT. It translates to CASSPGGAMVAFF.

The rearrangement joins TRBV19 to TRBJ2-6; D gene uncertain. Per germline, CDR1 LNHDA and CDR2 SQIVND (reference sequence). This CDR3 region has 17 residues. Trimming removed 7 bases from V and 1 base from J, with 17 bases in between. The CDR3 nucleotides read TGTGCCAGTAAGGGTGACGGAGTCGTTTCTGGGGCCAACGTCCTGACTTTC. Translating it yields CASKGDGVVSGANVLTF.

This clone has a handful of counts. The chain employs TRBV27 and TRBJ1-5; 9 bases are shared with TRBD1. Germline assignment: CDR1 MNHEY and CDR2 SMNVEV (reference sequence). The CDR3 has 13 residues. With 5 bases clipped from V and 7 bases from J, the junction kept 3 bases outside the gene matches. CDR3 DNA sequence: TGTGCCAGCAGTCAGGACAGGGGACAGCCCCAGCATTTT. Protein sequence: CASSQDRGQPQHF.

The genes are TRBV27 and TRBJ2-2; D is uncertain. Per the germline V gene, CDR1 is MNHEY and CDR2 is SMNVEV (reference sequence). The CDR3 consists of 15 residues. V shed 2 bases and J shed 5 bases, with 12 bases lying between them. The CDR3 protein is CASSLRSTGTGELFF. CDR3 in DNA: TGTGCCAGCAGTTTAAGGTCTACTGGAACCGGGGAGCTGTTTTTT.

The chain couples TRBV5-1 to TRBJ2-1; 11 positions agree with TRBD2. The CDR3 is made up of 16 amino acids. The junction had 13 bases not matched to a gene; V was cut back by 4 bases and J by 10 bases. CDR1 SGHRS and CDR2 YFSETQ come from the germline V gene. The chain's CDR3 is CASSKTSLAGGEEQFF. The CDR3 DNA follows: TGCGCCAGCAGCAAAACTAGCCTAGCGGGGGGCGAGGAGCAGTTCTTC.

The DNA for the CDR3 is TGTGCCAGCGGGGGGACAGACTACGAGCAGTACTTC. As protein: CASGGTDYEQYF. The V gene is TRBV9, the J gene TRBJ2-7, with D tentatively TRBD1 (7 bases). The germline V and J ends were trimmed by 7 bases and 3 bases, with 11 bases remaining between them. Germline assignment: CDR1 SGDLS and CDR2 YYNGEE. The CDR3 sequence is 12 residues long.

This clone was counted only a few times. The chain links TRBV7-9 to TRBJ1-5, with 7 bases identical to TRBD1. Germline trimming cut 5 bases from V and 4 bases from J; bases unmatched to any gene: 5. Germline V lookup: CDR1 SEHNR, CDR2 FQNEAQ (reference sequence). The CDR3 has 14 amino acids. CDR3 nucleotide sequence: TGTGCCAGCAGCACCGGGACAGTTAATCAGCCCCAGCATTTT. Translated: CASSTGTVNQPQHF.

The chain joins TRBV11-1 to TRBJ2-7; D is unresolved. Deletions cut 5 bases from V and 2 bases from J, with 16 bases between. This CDR3 is 15 amino acids long. The germline V gene has CDR1 SGHAT and CDR2 FQDESV (reference sequence). The CDR3 here is CASSPLGLWTYEQYF. The DNA for the CDR3 is TGTGCCAGCAGCCCCCTCGGGCTCTGGACCTACGAGCAGTACTTC.

The rearrangement links TRBV30 to TRBJ2-1; 9 bases match TRBD1. Trimming removed 4 bases from V and 7 bases from J; junction bases left unmatched: 8. This CDR3 is 14 amino acids long. From germline, CDR1 is GTSNPN and CDR2 SVGIG (reference sequence). CDR3 sequence reads: CAWTAGQGWNEQFF. The CDR3 DNA follows: TGTGCCTGGACTGCGGGACAGGGATGGAATGAGCAGTTCTTC.

The chain uses TRBV7-2 and TRBJ2-3; D unclear. Trimming pared 1 base from V and 11 bases from J, leaving 13 bases between. Germline lookup yields CDR1 SGHTA and CDR2 FQGNSA. The CDR3 consists of 13 residues. The CDR3: CASSLGLSVGQYF. In nucleotides, the CDR3 is TGTGCCAGCAGCTTAGGCCTCTCCGTAGGGCAGTATTTT.

This chain uses TRBV4-1 with TRBJ1-2; D perhaps matches TRBD1 (5 bases). CDR1 and CDR2 (germline): MGHRA, YSYEKL. The CDR3 is 16 residues long. Trimming took 0 bases from V and 0 from J, leaving 11 bases between them. The CDR3 is CASSQEGRRTNYGYTF. The CDR3, as DNA: TGCGCCAGCAGCCAAGAGGGGCGGAGGACTAACTATGGCTACACCTTC.

The chain carries TRBV19 and TRBJ2-3; D may be TRBD1 (5 bases). This CDR3 has 13 residues. V gave up 3 bases and J gave up 5 bases, with 9 bases separating them. Germline V gene data show CDR1 as LNHDA and CDR2 as SQIVND (reference sequence). CDR3 nucleotide sequence: TGTGCCAGTAGTATCCGGCAGGGAGATACGCAGTATTTT. Translating it yields CASSIRQGDTQYF. Filled out from reference TRBV19 and TRBJ2-3, the complete variable domain reads DGGITQSPKYLFRKEGQNVTLSCEQNLNHDAMYWYRQDPGQGLRLIYYSQIVNDFQKGDIAEGYSVSREKKESFPLTVTSAQKNPTAFYLCASSIRQGDTQYFGPGTRLTVL.

The chain uses TRBV30 and TRBJ1-1; TRBD1 is a possible D gene (6 bases). The CDR3 has 13 residues. The V end was cut by 7 bases, the J end by 3 bases, with 15 bases between. The germline V gene has CDR1 GTSNPN and CDR2 SVGIG (reference sequence). CDR3 bases: TGTGCCTATCCCACAGGGTGGCACACTGAAGCTTTCTTT. Its protein is CAYPTGWHTEAFF.